This T cell receptor beta chain was sequenced for a study of PD-1 and CTLA-4 blockade in melanoma. Some clones are missing from TCRdb's copy, which holds only in-frame ones; the method was immunoSEQ multiplex PCR. The top ten hold roughly 6% of the sample, which has 34,000 or so clones, around 89% seen once. This TCR was sampled from a human donor with melanoma. This specimen consisted of CD8+ T cells from peripheral blood, obtained from a patient given anti-PD-1 treatment.

The CDR3 loop reads CASSLAPGSGANVLTF. Written as DNA, the CDR3 is TGCGCCAGCAGCTTGGCCCCGGGATCTGGGGCCAACGTCCTGACTTTC. J is TRBJ2-6 and V is TRBV5-1, with D possibly matching TRBD2 (5 bases). CDR3 length: 16 residues. V dropped 0 bases and J dropped 1 base, with 8 bases sitting between them. CDR1 SGHRS and CDR2 YFSETQ come from the germline V gene.